The clone carrying this TCR beta chain was counted ten times or more. Its specificity is unknown. This record comes from a study of early T cells in non-severe SARS-CoV-2 infection. Overall study: Sequencing input comprised bulk RNA from unsorted whole blood; chain pairing was not available. General study results and limits: Lookups in VDJdb leaned toward anti-spike CD8 responses and missed private and CD4 specificities.

CDR1 SGHTA and CDR2 FQGNSA come from the germline V gene. This CDR3 comprises 16 residues. Trimming removed 2 bases from V and 4 bases from J, with 16 bases in between. Individual cDNA molecules received unique molecular identifiers during library preparation. Each CDR3 protein is one row after TCRdb ran MiXCR on the 5' RACE reads. The table lists 50,000 to 70,000 distinct CDR3 sequences, 8% to 9% of them singletons, with approximately 15% in the top ten. Specimen: whole blood. This TCR was recovered from an adult who was a healthcare worker with PCR-confirmed SARS-CoV-2 infection or an uninfected control (not recorded which). This chain joins TRBV7-2 and TRBJ2-3; D remains unclear. The CDR3: CASSLQALLVADTQYF. The CDR3 bases are TGTGCCAGCAGCTTACAAGCCCTCTTGGTCGCAGATACGCAGTATTTT.